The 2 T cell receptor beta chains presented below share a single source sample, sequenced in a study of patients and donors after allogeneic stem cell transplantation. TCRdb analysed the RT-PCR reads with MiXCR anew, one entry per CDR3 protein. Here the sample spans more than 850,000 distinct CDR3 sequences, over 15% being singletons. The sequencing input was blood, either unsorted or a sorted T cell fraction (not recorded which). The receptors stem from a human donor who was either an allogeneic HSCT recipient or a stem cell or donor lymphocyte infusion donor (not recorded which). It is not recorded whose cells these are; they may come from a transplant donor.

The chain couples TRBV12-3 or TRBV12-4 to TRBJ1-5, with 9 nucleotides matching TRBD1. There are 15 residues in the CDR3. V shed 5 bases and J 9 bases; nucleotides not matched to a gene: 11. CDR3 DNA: TGTGCCAGCAGTCACGTGACAGGGGGTGATCCGCCCCAGCATTTT. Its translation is CASSHVTGGDPPQHF.

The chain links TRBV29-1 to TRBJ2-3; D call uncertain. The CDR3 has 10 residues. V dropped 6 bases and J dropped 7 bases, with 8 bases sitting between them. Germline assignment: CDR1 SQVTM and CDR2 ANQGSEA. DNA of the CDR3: TGCAGCGTCCTTTCTCATACGCAGTATTTT. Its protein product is CSVLSHTQYF.